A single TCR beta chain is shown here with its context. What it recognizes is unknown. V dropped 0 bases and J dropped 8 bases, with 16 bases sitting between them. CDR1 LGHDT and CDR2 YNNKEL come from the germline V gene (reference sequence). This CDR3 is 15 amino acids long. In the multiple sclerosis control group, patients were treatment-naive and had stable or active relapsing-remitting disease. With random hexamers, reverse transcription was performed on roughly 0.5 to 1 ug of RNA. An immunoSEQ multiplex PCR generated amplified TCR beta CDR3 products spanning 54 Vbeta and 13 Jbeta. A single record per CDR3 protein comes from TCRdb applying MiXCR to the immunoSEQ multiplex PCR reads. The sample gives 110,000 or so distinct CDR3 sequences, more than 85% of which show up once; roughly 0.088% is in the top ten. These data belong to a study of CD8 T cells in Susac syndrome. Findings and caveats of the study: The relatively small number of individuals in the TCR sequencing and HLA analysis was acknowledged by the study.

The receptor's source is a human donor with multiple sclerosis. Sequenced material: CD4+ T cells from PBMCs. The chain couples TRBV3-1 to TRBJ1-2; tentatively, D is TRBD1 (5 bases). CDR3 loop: CASSQEGKGLVGYTF. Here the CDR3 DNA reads TGTGCCAGCAGCCAAGAGGGAAAGGGGTTGGTCGGCTACACCTTC.